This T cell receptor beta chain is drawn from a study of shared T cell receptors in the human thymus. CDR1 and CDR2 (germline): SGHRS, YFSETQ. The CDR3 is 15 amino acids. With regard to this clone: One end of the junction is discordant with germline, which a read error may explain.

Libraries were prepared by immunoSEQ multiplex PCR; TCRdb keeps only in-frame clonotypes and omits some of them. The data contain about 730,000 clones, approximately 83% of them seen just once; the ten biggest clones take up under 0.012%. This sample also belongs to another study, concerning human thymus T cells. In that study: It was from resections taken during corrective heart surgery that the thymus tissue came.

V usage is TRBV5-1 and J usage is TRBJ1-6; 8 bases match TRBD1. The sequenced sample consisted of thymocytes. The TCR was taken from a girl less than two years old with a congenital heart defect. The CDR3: CASSSGQAYTSPLHF. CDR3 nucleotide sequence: TGCGCCAGCAGTTCGGGACAGGCTTATACTTCACCCCTCCACTTT.